The source of this T cell receptor (beta chain) is a study of T cell changes during pregnancy in multiple sclerosis (dated by TCRdb to between 2018 and 2021). General notes on the study: The study looked at changes in the T cell repertoire across pregnancy in women with multiple sclerosis.

Concerning this clone: Its binding antigen is unknown. Base qualities are missing; no much larger clone stands one base away.

The protocol used for the library was the immunoSEQ multiplex PCR assay. Drawn from immuneACCESS, this table holds only the in-frame rearrangements with V and J called that TCRdb kept. Clones are partly lost; checked studies trace under half to an unresolved V gene and leave the rest unexplained. For this sample the table gives 45,000 to 55,000 clones, of which 85% to 90% were detected only once. Jointly, the top ten make up 1.5% of the sample. V lost 2 bases and J lost 1 base; the stretch between them is 10 bases long. Via the germline V gene (reference sequence), CDR1 is SEHNR and CDR2 FQNEAQ. The CDR3 has 15 amino acids, counting the end cysteine and phenylalanine. Kept here is only the CDR3 DNA, which spans 45 bases and is read in frame from base 1.

This TCR was recovered from a female donor in good health, enrolled as a control in a pregnancy study. Sequencing used peripheral blood, obtained in the first trimester of pregnancy. The rearrangement combines TRBV7-9 with TRBJ2-3; TRBD1 might be the D gene, on 5 matching bases. The CDR3 region: CASSLQGGGTDTQYF. The bases are TGTGCCAGCAGCTTACAGGGTGGCGGCACAGATACGCAGTATTTT. With the portions outside the CDR3 filled from the reference TRBV7-9 and TRBJ2-3 genes, the complete variable region becomes DTGVSQNPRHKITKRGQNVTFRCDPISEHNRLYWYRQTLGQGPEFLTYFQNEAQLEKSRLLSDRFSAERPKGSFSTLEIQRTEQGDSAMYLCASSLQGGGTDTQYFGPGTRLTVL.